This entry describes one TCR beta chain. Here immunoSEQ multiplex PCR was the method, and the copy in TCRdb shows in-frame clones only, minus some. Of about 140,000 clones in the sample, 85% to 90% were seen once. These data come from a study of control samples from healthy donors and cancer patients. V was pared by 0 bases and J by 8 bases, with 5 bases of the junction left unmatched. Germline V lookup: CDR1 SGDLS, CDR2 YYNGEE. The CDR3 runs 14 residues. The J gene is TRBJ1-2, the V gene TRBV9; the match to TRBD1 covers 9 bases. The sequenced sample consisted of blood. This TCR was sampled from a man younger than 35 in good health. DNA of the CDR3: TGTGCCAGCAGCGTAGGGGGACAGGGTCAAGGCTACACCTTC. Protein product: CASSVGGQGQGYTF.